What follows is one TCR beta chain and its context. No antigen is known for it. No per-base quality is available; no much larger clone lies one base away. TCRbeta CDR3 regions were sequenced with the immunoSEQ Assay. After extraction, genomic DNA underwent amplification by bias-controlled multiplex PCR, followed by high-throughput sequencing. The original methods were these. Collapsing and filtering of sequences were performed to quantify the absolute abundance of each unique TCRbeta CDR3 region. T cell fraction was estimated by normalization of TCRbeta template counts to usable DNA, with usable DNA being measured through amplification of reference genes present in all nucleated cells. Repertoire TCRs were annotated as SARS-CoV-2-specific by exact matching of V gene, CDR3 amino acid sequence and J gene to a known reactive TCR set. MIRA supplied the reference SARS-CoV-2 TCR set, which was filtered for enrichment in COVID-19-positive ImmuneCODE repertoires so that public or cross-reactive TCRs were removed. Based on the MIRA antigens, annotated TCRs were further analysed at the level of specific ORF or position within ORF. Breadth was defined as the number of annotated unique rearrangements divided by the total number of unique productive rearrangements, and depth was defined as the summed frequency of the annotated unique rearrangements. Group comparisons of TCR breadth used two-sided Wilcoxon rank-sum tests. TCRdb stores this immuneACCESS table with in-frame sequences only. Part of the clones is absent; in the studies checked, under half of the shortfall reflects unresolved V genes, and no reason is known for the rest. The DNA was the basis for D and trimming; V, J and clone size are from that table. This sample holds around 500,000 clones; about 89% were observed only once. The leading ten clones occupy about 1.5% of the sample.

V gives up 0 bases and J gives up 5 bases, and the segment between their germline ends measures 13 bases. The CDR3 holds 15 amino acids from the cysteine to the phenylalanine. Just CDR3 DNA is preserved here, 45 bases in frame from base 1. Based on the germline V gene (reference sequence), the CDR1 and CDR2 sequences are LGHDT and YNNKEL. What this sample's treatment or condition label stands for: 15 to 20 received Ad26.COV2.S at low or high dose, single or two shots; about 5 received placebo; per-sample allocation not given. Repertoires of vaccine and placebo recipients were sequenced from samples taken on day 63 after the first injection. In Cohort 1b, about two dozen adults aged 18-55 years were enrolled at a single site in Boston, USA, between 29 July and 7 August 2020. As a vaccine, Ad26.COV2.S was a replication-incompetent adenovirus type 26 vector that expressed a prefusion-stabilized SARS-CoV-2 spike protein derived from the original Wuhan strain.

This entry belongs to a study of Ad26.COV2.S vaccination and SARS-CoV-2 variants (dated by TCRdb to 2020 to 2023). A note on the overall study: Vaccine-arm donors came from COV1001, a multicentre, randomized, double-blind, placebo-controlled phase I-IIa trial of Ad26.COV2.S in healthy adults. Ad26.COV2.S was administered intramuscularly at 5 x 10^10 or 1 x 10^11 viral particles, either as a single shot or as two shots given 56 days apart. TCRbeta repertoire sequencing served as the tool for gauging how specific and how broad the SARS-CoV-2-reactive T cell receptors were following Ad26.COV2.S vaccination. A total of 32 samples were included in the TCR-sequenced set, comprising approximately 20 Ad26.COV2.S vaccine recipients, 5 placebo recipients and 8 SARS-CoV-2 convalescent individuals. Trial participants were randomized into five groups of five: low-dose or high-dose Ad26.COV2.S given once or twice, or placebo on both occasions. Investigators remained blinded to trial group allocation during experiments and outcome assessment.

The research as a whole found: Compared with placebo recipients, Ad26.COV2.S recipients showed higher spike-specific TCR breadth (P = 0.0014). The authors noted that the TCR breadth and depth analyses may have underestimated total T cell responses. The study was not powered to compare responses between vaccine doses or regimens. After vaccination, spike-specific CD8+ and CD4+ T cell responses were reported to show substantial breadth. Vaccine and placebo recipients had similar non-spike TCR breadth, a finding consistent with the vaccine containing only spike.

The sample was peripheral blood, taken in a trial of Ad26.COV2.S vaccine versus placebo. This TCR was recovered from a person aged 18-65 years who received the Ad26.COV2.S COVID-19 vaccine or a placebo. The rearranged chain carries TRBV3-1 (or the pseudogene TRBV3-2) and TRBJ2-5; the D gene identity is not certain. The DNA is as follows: TGTGCCAGCAGCCAAGATCCTCAAGGGTACGAGACCCAGTACTTC. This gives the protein CASSQDPQGYETQYF.